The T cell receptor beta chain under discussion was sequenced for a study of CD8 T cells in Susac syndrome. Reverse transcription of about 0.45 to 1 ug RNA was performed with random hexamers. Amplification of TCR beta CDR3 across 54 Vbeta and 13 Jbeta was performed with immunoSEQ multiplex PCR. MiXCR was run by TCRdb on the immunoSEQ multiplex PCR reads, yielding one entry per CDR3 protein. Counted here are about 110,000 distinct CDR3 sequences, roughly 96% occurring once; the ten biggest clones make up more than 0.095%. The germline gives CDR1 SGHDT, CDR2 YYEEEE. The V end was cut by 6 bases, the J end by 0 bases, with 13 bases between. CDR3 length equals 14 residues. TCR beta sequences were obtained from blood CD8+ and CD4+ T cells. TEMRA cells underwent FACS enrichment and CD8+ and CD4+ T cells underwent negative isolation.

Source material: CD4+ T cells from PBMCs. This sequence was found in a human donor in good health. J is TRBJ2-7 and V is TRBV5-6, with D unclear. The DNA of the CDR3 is TGTGCCAGCAACCCGTGGTGGGGCTCCTACGAGCAGTACTTC. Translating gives CASNPWWGSYEQYF.